This T cell receptor beta chain is from a study of CD8 T cells in ankylosing spondylitis. In its sample, this clonotype was seen a few times. Its antigen remains unidentified. The V gene lost 5 bases and the J gene lost 0 bases, with 14 bases spanning the gap. The length of the CDR3 is 15 residues. Study outcomes and limitations: It appeared that ankylosing spondylitis blood was characterized by a TCR beta motif of several highly homologous variants.

TCRdb called the 5' RACE reads again in MiXCR, with one record for every CDR3 protein. The data show 300,000 to 400,000 distinct CDR3 sequences, about 22% seen once. The source is a male donor with ankylosing spondylitis. The J gene is TRBJ2-7, the V gene TRBV12-3 or TRBV12-4; D might be TRBD2 (6 bases). Sequencing was performed on blood, either unsorted or a sorted T cell fraction (not recorded which). The CDR3 is CASSRAGISSYEQYF. For the CDR3, the DNA is TGTGCCAGCAGTAGAGCGGGTATTAGCTCCTACGAGCAGTACTTC.